Listed below are T cell receptor beta chains from one sample, sequenced in a study of CD8+ T cells in alopecia areata. The method was immunoSEQ multiplex PCR; TCRdb's version includes in-frame clones alone and lacks a portion of them. In the table there are roughly 100,000 clones, around 60% of which are singletons. The sequenced sample consisted of CD4+ T cells sorted from blood. The receptors were gathered from a human donor in good health. Each CDR3 is given without its conserved first and last residue. Each record gives: CDR3 protein, D gene, V gene, J gene. The D gene is left open where the match is weak.

CDR3aa: ASSLSGTGMTEAF
d_gene: -
v_gene: TRBV7-2
j_gene: TRBJ1-1

CDR3aa: AIRRESGWNSPLH
d_gene: -
v_gene: TRBV10-3
j_gene: TRBJ1-6

CDR3aa: ASSDGPDRRGGTQY
d_gene: -
v_gene: TRBV5-4
j_gene: TRBJ2-5

CDR3aa: ASSVESRPTDTQY
d_gene: -
v_gene: TRBV9
j_gene: TRBJ2-3

CDR3aa: ASKVQANTEAF
d_gene: -
v_gene: TRBV2
j_gene: TRBJ1-1

CDR3aa: ASSPLGGNSYEQY
d_gene: -
v_gene: TRBV6-1
j_gene: TRBJ2-7

CDR3aa: ASSSRDRDQETQY
d_gene: TRBD1
v_gene: TRBV7-6
j_gene: TRBJ2-5

CDR3aa: SVVRGTAILNEQF
d_gene: -
v_gene: TRBV29-1
j_gene: TRBJ2-1

CDR3aa: SVEGGTGANYGYT
d_gene: TRBD1
v_gene: TRBV29-1
j_gene: TRBJ1-2

CDR3aa: ASSELALSTDTQY
d_gene: -
v_gene: TRBV2
j_gene: TRBJ2-3

CDR3aa: SVGAGGDQPQH
d_gene: TRBD1
v_gene: TRBV29-1
j_gene: TRBJ1-5

CDR3aa: ASSVATWGTGATDTQY
d_gene: TRBD1
v_gene: TRBV9
j_gene: TRBJ2-3

CDR3aa: ATSRDYQGDGYT
d_gene: -
v_gene: TRBV15
j_gene: TRBJ1-2

CDR3aa: SVEKTSETQY
d_gene: -
v_gene: TRBV29-1
j_gene: TRBJ2-5

CDR3aa: ASSGGVSTEAF
d_gene: -
v_gene: TRBV2
j_gene: TRBJ1-1

CDR3aa: AWSVRGAVGYT
d_gene: -
v_gene: TRBV30
j_gene: TRBJ1-2

CDR3aa: ASSQDGRFFRTDTQY
d_gene: -
v_gene: TRBV4-3
j_gene: TRBJ2-3

CDR3aa: ATSRDPSGGLVVHEQY
d_gene: TRBD2
v_gene: TRBV15
j_gene: TRBJ2-7

CDR3aa: ASSISTEDTQY
d_gene: -
v_gene: TRBV5-1
j_gene: TRBJ2-3

CDR3aa: ASSEGRGNSPLH
d_gene: -
v_gene: TRBV2
j_gene: TRBJ1-6

CDR3aa: ASRPEGGTGYGYT
d_gene: -
v_gene: TRBV9
j_gene: TRBJ1-2

CDR3aa: ATSRGTALDSPLH
d_gene: -
v_gene: TRBV15
j_gene: TRBJ1-6

CDR3aa: ASSLWGRNYEQY
d_gene: -
v_gene: TRBV7-8
j_gene: TRBJ2-7

CDR3aa: ASSFQGNQPQH
d_gene: -
v_gene: TRBV6-5
j_gene: TRBJ1-5

CDR3aa: ASRIGAGRNYGYT
d_gene: -
v_gene: TRBV6-1
j_gene: TRBJ1-2

CDR3aa: ASSLLAGGTETQY
d_gene: TRBD2
v_gene: TRBV27
j_gene: TRBJ2-5

CDR3aa: ASSQVGGQGVSYEQY
d_gene: TRBD1
v_gene: TRBV4-2
j_gene: TRBJ2-7

CDR3aa: ASSLGSDTRIYEQY
d_gene: -
v_gene: TRBV5-1
j_gene: TRBJ2-7

CDR3aa: ASSARTAYEQY
d_gene: -
v_gene: TRBV25-1
j_gene: TRBJ2-7

CDR3aa: ASSPPNTDTQY
d_gene: -
v_gene: TRBV28
j_gene: TRBJ2-3

CDR3aa: ASSDQPNTEAF
d_gene: -
v_gene: TRBV6-4
j_gene: TRBJ1-1

CDR3aa: SGNRGRGEKLF
d_gene: TRBD1
v_gene: TRBV29-1
j_gene: TRBJ1-4

CDR3aa: ASSLDPRGGTGEQY
d_gene: TRBD2
v_gene: TRBV11-2
j_gene: TRBJ2-7

CDR3aa: ASSPAGGELF
d_gene: -
v_gene: TRBV7-9
j_gene: TRBJ2-2

CDR3aa: ASSLSGNTGELF
d_gene: -
v_gene: TRBV5-6
j_gene: TRBJ2-2

CDR3aa: SAREDTEAF
d_gene: -
v_gene: TRBV20-1
j_gene: TRBJ1-1

CDR3aa: ASKPRDRGQETQY
d_gene: TRBD1
v_gene: TRBV6-5
j_gene: TRBJ2-5

CDR3aa: ASSPRDIPYEQY
d_gene: -
v_gene: TRBV5-1
j_gene: TRBJ2-7

CDR3aa: ACGTGGNSPLH
d_gene: TRBD1
v_gene: TRBV30
j_gene: TRBJ1-6

CDR3aa: AISERQGNQPQH
d_gene: -
v_gene: TRBV10-3
j_gene: TRBJ1-5

CDR3aa: ASSPGKNTEAF
d_gene: -
v_gene: TRBV19
j_gene: TRBJ1-1

CDR3aa: ASSSRPQETQY
d_gene: -
v_gene: TRBV7-2
j_gene: TRBJ2-5

CDR3aa: ASSLGPSGLSTDTQY
d_gene: TRBD2
v_gene: TRBV7-2
j_gene: TRBJ2-3

CDR3aa: ASSTHQGGYSPLH
d_gene: -
v_gene: TRBV7-9
j_gene: TRBJ1-6

CDR3aa: ATGQSSGANVLT
d_gene: TRBD1
v_gene: TRBV2
j_gene: TRBJ2-6

CDR3aa: ASSASEKDSYEQY
d_gene: -
v_gene: TRBV4-2
j_gene: TRBJ2-7

CDR3aa: ASRTGSGEQF
d_gene: TRBD1
v_gene: TRBV19
j_gene: TRBJ2-1